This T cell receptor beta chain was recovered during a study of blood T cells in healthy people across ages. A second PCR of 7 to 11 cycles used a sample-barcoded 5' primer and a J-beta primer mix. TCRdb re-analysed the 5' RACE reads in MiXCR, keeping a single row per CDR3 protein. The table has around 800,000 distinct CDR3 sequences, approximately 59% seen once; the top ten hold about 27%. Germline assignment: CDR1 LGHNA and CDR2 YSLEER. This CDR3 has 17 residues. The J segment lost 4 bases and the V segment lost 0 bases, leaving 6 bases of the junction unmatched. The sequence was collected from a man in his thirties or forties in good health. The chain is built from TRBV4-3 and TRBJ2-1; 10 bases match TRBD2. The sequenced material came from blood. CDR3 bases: TGCGCCAGCAGCCAAGATCTCCAGCGGGGGGGTTACAATGAGCAGTTCTTC. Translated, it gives CASSQDLQRGGYNEQFF.